This TCR beta chain came from a study of blood T cell repertoires in COVID-19 (dated by TCRdb to the early 2020s). A note on the overall study: The collaborator samples originated in the United States, Italy and Spain and spanned the acute and convalescent phases of COVID-19. The repertoires were made available in a free public database intended to serve as a resource for research on the immune response to SARS-CoV-2. The material from the prospective study consisted of cDNA or gDNA derived from T cells, B-cell-depleted T cells, or PBMCs. Where available, HLA class I and class II types were taken from metadata supplied by the sample provider and were not determined by assay-based typing. Nearly every sample came with metadata listing a de-identified subject ID, COVID-19 status, age in years and sex. The samples were drawn from the first 160 participants of the ongoing ImmuneRACE study and from some 1,300 subjects provided by 6 global collaborators. The dataset comprised deeply sampled blood TCRbeta repertoires from subjects exposed to, actively infected with, or recovered from COVID-19.

On this clone: Its antigen is still unknown. One base away there is no much larger clone; base qualities are not given.

One collaborating source in Seattle enrolled patients during active infection and followed them longitudinally through the course of disease. Collaborating institutions collected whole blood in K2EDTA tubes following their own protocols. Collaborator samples were shipped for TCRbeta analysis as frozen whole blood, isolated PBMCs, or DNA extracted from either sample type. Points the paper makes about the study in general: The amount of clinical and demographic metadata varied by source and participant and was provided uncurated.

TCRbeta CDR3 regions were amplified from genomic DNA using the immunoSEQ Assay, a bias-controlled multiplex PCR. In the authors' own workflow: Nucleated cell counts per sample were estimated from amplification of reference gene primers within the assay. Sequence reads were collapsed and filtered to measure the absolute abundance of every unique TCRbeta CDR3 rearrangement. For each sample, productive Simpson clonality was calculated as the square root of Simpson's diversity index over productive rearrangements. This is the immuneACCESS table as TCRdb keeps it, with only in-frame sequences that have V and J called. A part of the clones is gone; compared with another copy, unresolved V genes explain less than half, and the rest is unexplained. The V and J calls and clone size come from that table; D and trimming were worked out from the DNA. This sample has some 160,000 clones in its table, and around 90% of those were observed once. Around 2.5% of the sample goes to the ten largest clones.

The V end gives up 0 bases and the J end 7 bases, leaving 2 bases in the junction not matched to a gene. The CDR3 has 14 amino acids, counting the end cysteine and phenylalanine. The retained sequence is limited to the CDR3, 42 bases, with the frame set at the first base. Reading the germline V gene gives CDR1 SGHRS and CDR2 YFSETQ. This sequence originates from a woman older than 75 with COVID-19, enrolled during active disease. The chain is made from TRBV5-1 and TRBJ1-2; the junction holds 11 bases that match TRBD1. The sequenced sample consisted of peripheral blood. For the CDR3, the sequence is CASSLAGTGGGYTF. Here is the DNA: TGCGCCAGCAGCTTGGCCGGGACAGGGGGTGGCTACACCTTC.